The source of this TCR beta chain is a study of response to subunit inactivated influenza vaccine. Each CDR3 protein gets one entry after TCRdb re-called the RT-PCR reads with MiXCR. The sample holds 500,000 to 700,000 distinct CDR3 sequences; approximately 20% are singletons and the top ten take around 2.8%. CDR3 size: 14 residues. Germline trimming cut 6 bases from V and 1 base from J; bases unmatched to any gene: 1. Germline CDR1 reads ENHRY; CDR2 reads SYGVKD. This clonotype was seen more than once but under ten times. The sample was also linked to a second study, of T cells expressing NK-cell markers. That study adds: Synthesis of TCR beta cDNA relied on 5'RACE template switching carrying UMIs. HCMV specificity of the expanded NKG2C+ T cell clones was not established.

This sequence joins TRBV10-3 and TRBJ2-2, with 8 bases matching TRBD2. The sequenced sample was CD4+ T cells sorted from PBMCs, obtained 11 to 12 days after vaccination. The clonotype comes from a man aged 45-65 years who received an inactivated influenza vaccine. DNA of the CDR3: TGTGCCATCAGCCTAGCGGGGAACACCGGGGAGCTGTTTTTT. It is translated as CAISLAGNTGELFF.